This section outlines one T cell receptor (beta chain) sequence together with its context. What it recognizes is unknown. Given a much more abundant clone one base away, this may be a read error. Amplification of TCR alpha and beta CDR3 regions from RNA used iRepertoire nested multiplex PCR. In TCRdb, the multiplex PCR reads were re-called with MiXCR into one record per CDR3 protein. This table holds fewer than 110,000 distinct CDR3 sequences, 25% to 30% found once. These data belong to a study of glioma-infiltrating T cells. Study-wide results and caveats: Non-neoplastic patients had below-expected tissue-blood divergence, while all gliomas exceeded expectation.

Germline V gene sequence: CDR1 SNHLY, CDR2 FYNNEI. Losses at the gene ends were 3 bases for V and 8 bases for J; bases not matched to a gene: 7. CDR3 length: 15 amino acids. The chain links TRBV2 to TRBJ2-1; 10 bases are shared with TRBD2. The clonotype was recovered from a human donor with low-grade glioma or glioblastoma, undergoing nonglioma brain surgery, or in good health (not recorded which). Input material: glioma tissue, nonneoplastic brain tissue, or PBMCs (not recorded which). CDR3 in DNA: TGTGCCAGCAGTGATGTTACTAGCGGGATGCATGAGCAGTTCTTC. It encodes CASSDVTSGMHEQFF.